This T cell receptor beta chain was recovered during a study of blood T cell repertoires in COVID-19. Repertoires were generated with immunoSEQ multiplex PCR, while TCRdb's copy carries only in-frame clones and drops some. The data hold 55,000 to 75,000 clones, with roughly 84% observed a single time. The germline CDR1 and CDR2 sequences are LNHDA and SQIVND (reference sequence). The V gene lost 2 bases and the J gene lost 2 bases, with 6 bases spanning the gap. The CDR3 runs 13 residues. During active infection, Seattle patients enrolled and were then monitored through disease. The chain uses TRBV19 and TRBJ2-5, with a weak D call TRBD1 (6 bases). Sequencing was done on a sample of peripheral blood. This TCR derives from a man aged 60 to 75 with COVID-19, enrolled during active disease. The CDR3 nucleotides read TGTGCCAGTAGTATAACAGGGCAAGAGACCCAGTACTTC. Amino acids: CASSITGQETQYF.